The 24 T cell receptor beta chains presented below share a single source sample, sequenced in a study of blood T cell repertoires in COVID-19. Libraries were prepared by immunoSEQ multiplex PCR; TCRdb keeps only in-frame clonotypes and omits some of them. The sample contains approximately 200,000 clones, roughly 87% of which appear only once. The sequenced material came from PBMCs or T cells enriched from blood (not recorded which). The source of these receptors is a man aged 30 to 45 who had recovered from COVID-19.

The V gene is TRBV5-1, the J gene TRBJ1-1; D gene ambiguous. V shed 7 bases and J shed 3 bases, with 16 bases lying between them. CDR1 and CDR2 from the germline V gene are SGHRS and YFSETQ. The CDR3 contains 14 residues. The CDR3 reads CASRAHGGYTEAFF. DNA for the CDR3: TGCGCCAGCCGGGCCCATGGAGGGTACACTGAAGCTTTCTTT.

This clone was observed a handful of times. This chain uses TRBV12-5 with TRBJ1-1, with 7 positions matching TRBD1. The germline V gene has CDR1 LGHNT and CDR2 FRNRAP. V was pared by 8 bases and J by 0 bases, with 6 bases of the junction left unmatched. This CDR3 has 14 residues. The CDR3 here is CASRQGRLNTEAFF. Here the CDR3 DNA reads TGTGCTAGTCGACAGGGTAGGCTGAACACTGAAGCTTTCTTT.

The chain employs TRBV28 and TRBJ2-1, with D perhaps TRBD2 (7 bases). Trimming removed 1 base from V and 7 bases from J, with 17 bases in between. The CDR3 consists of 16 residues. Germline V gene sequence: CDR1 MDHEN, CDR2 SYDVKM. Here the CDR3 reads CASSLFRGGRSNEQFF. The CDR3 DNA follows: TGTGCCAGCAGTTTATTCAGGGGCGGGAGATCAAATGAGCAGTTCTTC. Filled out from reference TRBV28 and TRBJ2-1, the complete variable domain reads DVKVTQSSRYLVKRTGEKVFLECVQDMDHENMFWYRQDPGLGLRLIYFSYDVKMKEKGDIPEGYSVSREKKERFSLILESASTNQTSMYLCASSLFRGGRSNEQFFGPGTRLTVL.

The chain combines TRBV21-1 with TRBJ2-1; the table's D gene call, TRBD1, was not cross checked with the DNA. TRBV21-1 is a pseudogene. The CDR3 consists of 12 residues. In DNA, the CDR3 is TGTGCCAGCAGCGTCCAGGGGAATGAGCAGTTCTTC. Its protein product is CASSVQGNEQFF.

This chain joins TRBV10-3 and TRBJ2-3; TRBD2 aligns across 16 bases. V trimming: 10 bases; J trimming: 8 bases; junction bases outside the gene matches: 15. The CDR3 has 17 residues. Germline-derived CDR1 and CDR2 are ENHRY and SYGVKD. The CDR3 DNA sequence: TGTGCCACCCGTTCCGGGACTAGCGGGGGGGCCATCTCTACGCAGTATTTT. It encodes CATRSGTSGGAISTQYF.

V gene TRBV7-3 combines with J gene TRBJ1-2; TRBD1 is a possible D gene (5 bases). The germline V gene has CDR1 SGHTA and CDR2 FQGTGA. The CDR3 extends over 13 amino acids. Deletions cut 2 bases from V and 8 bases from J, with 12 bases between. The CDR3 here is CASSLFQGRGYTF. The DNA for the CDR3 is TGTGCCAGCAGCTTATTCCAGGGAAGGGGCTACACCTTC.

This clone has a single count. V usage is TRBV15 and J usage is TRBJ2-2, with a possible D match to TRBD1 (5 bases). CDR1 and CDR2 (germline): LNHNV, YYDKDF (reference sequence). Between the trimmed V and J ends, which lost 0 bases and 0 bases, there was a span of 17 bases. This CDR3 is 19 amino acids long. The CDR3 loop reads CATSRDGARRFANTGELFF. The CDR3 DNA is TGTGCCACCAGCAGAGATGGGGCCCGGCGGTTCGCGAACACCGGGGAGCTGTTTTTT.

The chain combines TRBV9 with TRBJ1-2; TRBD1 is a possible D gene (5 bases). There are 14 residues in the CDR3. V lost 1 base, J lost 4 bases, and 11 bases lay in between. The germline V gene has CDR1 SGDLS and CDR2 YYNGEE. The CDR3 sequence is CASSVSGGPYGYTF. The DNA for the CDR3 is TGTGCCAGCAGCGTATCGGGGGGACCCTATGGCTACACCTTC.

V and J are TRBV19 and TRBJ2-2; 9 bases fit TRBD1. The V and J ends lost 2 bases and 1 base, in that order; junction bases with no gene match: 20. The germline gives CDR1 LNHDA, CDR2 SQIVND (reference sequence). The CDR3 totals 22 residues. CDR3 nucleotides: TGTGCCAGTAGTATACTATATAGCCTACAGGGGGCCAAGGCCAAGAACACCGGGGAGCTGTTTTTT. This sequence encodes CASSILYSLQGAKAKNTGELFF.

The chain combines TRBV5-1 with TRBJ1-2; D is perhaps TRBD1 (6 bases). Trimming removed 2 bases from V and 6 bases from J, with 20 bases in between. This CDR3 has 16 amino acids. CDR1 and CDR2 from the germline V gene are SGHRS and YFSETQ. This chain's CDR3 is CASSFLRGASVDGYTF. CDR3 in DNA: TGCGCCAGCAGCTTTTTGCGGGGGGCTTCTGTGGATGGCTACACCTTC.

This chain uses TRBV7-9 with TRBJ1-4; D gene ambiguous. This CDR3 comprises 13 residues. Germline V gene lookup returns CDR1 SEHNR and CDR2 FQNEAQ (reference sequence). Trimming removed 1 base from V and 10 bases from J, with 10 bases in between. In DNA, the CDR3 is TGTGCCAGCAGCTTAGTCGGAGAACTAAAACTGTTTTTT. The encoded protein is CASSLVGELKLFF.

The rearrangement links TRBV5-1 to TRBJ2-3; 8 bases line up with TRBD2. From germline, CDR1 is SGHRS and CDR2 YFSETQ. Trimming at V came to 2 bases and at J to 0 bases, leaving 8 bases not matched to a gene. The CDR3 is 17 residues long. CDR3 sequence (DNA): TGCGCCAGCAGCTTTACGCCGGGGACTAGGAGCACAGATACGCAGTATTTT. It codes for CASSFTPGTRSTDTQYF.

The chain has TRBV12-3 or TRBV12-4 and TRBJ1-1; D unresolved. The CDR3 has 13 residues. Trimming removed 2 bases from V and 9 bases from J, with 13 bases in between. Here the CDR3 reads CASSLPGLLQAFF. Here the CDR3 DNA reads TGTGCCAGCAGTTTACCAGGACTTCTGCAAGCTTTCTTT.

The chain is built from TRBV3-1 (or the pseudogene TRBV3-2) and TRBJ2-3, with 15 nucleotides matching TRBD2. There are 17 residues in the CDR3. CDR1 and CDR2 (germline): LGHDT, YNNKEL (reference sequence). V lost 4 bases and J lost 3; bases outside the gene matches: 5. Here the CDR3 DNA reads TGTGCCAGCAGCCCGTGGGGACTAGCGGGGGGTACAGATACGCAGTATTTT. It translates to CASSPWGLAGGTDTQYF.

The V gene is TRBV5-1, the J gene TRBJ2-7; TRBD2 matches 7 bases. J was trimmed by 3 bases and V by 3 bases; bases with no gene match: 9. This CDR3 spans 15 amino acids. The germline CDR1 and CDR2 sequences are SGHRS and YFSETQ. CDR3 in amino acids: CASSSVGRSFYEQYF. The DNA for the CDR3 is TGCGCCAGCAGCTCCGTCGGGAGGTCCTTCTACGAGCAGTACTTC.

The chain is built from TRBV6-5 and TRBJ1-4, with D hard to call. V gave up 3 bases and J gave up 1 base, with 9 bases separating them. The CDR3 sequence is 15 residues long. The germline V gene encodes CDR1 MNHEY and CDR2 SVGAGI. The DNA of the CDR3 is TGTGCCAGCAGTTATGCGTCAGGAACTAATGAAAAACTGTTTTTT. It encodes CASSYASGTNEKLFF.

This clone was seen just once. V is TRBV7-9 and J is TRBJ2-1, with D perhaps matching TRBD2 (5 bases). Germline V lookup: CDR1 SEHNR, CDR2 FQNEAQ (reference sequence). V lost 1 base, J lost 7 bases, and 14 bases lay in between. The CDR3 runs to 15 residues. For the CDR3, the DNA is TGTGCCAGCAGCTTAGTCGGGGAGATGAGGAATGAGCAGTTCTTC. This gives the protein CASSLVGEMRNEQFF.

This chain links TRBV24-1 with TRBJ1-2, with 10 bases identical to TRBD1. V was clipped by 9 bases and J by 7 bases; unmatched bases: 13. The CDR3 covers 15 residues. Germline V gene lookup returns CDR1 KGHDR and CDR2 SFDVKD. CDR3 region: CATRAGTGARSGYTF. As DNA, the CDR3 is TGTGCCACCCGGGCTGGGACAGGGGCCCGGAGTGGCTACACCTTC.

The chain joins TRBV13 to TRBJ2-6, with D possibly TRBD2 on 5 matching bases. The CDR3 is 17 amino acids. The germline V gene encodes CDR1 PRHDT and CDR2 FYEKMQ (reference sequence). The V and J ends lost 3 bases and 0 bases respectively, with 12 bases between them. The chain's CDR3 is CASSFGARGSGANVLTF. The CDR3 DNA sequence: TGTGCCAGCAGCTTTGGTGCCCGGGGCTCTGGGGCCAACGTCCTGACTTTC. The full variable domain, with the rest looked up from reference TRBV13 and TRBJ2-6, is AAGVIQSPRHLIKEKRETATLKCYPIPRHDTVYWYQQGPGQDPQFLISFYEKMQSDKGSIPDRFSAQQFSDYHSELNMSSLELGDSALYFCASSFGARGSGANVLTFGAGSRLTVL.

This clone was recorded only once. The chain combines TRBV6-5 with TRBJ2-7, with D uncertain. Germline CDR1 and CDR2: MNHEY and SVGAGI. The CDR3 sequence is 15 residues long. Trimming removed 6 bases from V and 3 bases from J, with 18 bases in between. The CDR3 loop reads CASSAGALVVYEQYF. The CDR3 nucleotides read TGTGCCAGCAGCGCCGGAGCCCTAGTCGTCTACGAGCAGTACTTC.

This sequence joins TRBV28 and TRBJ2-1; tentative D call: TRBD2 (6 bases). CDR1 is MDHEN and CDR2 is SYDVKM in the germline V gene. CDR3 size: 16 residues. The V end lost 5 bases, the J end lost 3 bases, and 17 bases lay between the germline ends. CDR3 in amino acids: CASSPSLAVSYNEQFF. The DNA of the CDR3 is TGTGCCAGCAGTCCCTCACTAGCCGTGAGCTACAATGAGCAGTTCTTC.

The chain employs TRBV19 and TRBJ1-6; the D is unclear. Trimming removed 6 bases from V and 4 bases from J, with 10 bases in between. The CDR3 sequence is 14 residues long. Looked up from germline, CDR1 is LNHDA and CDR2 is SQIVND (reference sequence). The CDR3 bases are TGTGCCAGTAGGGAGGGTGGATATAATTCACCCCTCCACTTT. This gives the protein CASREGGYNSPLHF.

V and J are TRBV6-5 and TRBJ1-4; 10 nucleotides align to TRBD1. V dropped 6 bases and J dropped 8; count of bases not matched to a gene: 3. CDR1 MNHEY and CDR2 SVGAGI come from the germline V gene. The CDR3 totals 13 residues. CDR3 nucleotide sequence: TGTGCCAGCAGGGAGACAGGGGGCGAAAAACTGTTTTTT. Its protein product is CASRETGGEKLFF.

For the CDR3, the DNA is TGTGCCAGCTCACCAGTGGCCCAAGAGACCCAGTACTTC. Protein: CASSPVAQETQYF. The chain recombines TRBV18 with TRBJ2-5; D ambiguous. Germline V gene data show CDR1 as KGHSH and CDR2 as LQKENI. Trimming removed 2 bases from V and 1 base from J, with 5 bases in between. The CDR3 runs 13 residues.